The 14 T cell receptor beta chains below were found in one sample sequenced in a study of technical replicates of blood from several donors. TCRdb's copy holds only in-frame clones and misses some; the assay was immunoSEQ multiplex PCR. The repertoire holds 60,000 to 85,000 clones, with roughly 90% as singletons. The sample consisted of T cells isolated from PBMCs. These TCRs come from a human donor in good health.

In its sample, this clone was seen once. This chain joins TRBV11-2 and TRBJ2-7, with a tentative D call TRBD2 (6 bases). The V and J ends lost 1 base and 2 bases respectively, with 12 bases between them. There are 15 residues in the CDR3. Looked up from germline, CDR1 is SGHAT and CDR2 is FQNNGV. CDR3 bases: TGTGCCAGCAGCTTAGTTAGCGGAGGGCCCTACGAGCAGTACTTC. Its protein is CASSLVSGGPYEQYF.

The chain links TRBV7-8 to TRBJ2-7; D is possibly TRBD2 (5 bases). CDR3 size: 15 residues. The germline V gene has CDR1 SGHVS and CDR2 FQNEAQ. V lost 10 bases, J lost 2 bases, and 21 bases lay in between. Written as DNA, the CDR3 is TGTGCCACCCAGCCTCCAAGGGAGATGACCTACGAGCAGTACTTC. This codes for CATQPPREMTYEQYF.

This chain joins TRBV7-9 and TRBJ1-1; D possibly corresponds to TRBD1 (6 bases). V lost 2 bases and J 3 bases, leaving 7 bases between the germline ends. This CDR3 spans 13 amino acids. The V gene's germline CDR1 is SEHNR and CDR2 FQNEAQ (reference sequence). The CDR3 reads CASSLSGDTEAFF. CDR3 sequence (DNA): TGTGCCAGCAGCTTATCAGGGGACACTGAAGCTTTCTTT.

The V and J genes are TRBV5-8 and TRBJ2-3; possibly TRBD1 for D (5 bases). Trimming cost V 1 base and J 0 bases, with 9 bases left between them. The CDR3 covers 15 residues. CDR1 is SGHTS and CDR2 is YDEGEE in the germline V gene. DNA of the CDR3: TGTGCCAGCAGCTTGCTAGGACAAAGCACAGATACGCAGTATTTT. It is translated as CASSLLGQSTDTQYF.

The genes are TRBV7-3 and TRBJ2-5, with unresolved D. V lost 4 bases and J 5 bases, leaving 14 bases between the germline ends. Looked up from germline, CDR1 is SGHTA and CDR2 is FQGTGA. The CDR3 is 14 amino acids. The CDR3: CASSYGPAGETQYF. Here the CDR3 DNA reads TGTGCCAGCAGCTATGGGCCGGCTGGGGAGACCCAGTACTTC.

The rearrangement joins TRBV7-2 to TRBJ2-2, with D unclear. The CDR3 has 14 residues. Trimming stripped 3 bases from V and 1 base from J, with 6 bases between. Germline V gene data show CDR1 as SGHTA and CDR2 as FQGNSA. This CDR3 is CASSFLGNTGELFF. The CDR3 DNA reads as TGTGCCAGCAGCTTCCTAGGGAACACCGGGGAGCTGTTTTTT.

The rearrangement links TRBV2 to TRBJ2-7; 8 bases agree with TRBD2. J lost 5 bases, V lost 8 bases, and 8 bases had no gene match. The CDR3 has 13 amino acids. Germline loops: CDR1 SNHLY, CDR2 FYNNEI. The CDR3 region is CASHPGAGDEQYF. The DNA of the CDR3 is TGTGCCAGCCATCCGGGAGCGGGAGACGAGCAGTACTTC. Full variable domain (remainder filled in from reference TRBV2 and TRBJ2-7): EPEVTQTPSHQVTQMGQEVILRCVPISNHLYFYWYRQILGQKVEFLVSFYNNEISEKSEIFDDQFSVERPDGSNFTLKIRSTKLEDSAMYFCASHPGAGDEQYFGPGTRLTVT.

The chain links TRBV6-5 to TRBJ2-3; D unclear. The V gene's germline CDR1 is MNHEY and CDR2 SVGAGI. V was clipped by 3 bases and J by 2 bases, with 12 bases between them. This CDR3 contains 15 residues. The CDR3 DNA sequence: TGTGCCAGCAGTTATGACCCCGGGTCCACAGATACGCAGTATTTT. This encodes CASSYDPGSTDTQYF.

The chain carries TRBV7-2 and TRBJ2-7, with 8 bases fitting TRBD2. V was pared by 6 bases and J by 1 base, with 2 bases of the junction left unmatched. This CDR3 comprises 13 residues. The V gene's germline CDR1 is SGHTA and CDR2 FQGNSA. The CDR3 loop reads CASRPSGSYEQYF. CDR3 nucleotide sequence: TGTGCCAGCAGACCTAGCGGGTCCTACGAGCAGTACTTC. Based on the CDR3 plus reference TRBV7-2 and TRBJ2-7, the full variable domain is GAGVSQSPSNKVTEKGKDVELRCDPISGHTALYWYRQSLGQGLEFLIYFQGNSAPDKSGLPSDRFSAERTGGSVSTLTIQRTQQEDSAVYLCASRPSGSYEQYFGPGTRLTVT.

The genes are TRBV28 and TRBJ1-3, with D unresolved. The CDR3 contains 14 residues. V was trimmed by 6 bases and J by 0 bases, leaving 9 bases between them. Germline CDR1 is MDHEN and CDR2 is SYDVKM. This CDR3 reads CASSPSISGNTIYF. The DNA of the CDR3 is TGTGCCAGCAGCCCGTCTATCTCTGGAAACACCATATATTTT.

The V gene is TRBV13, the J gene TRBJ2-7; D call uncertain. V lost 3 bases to trimming and J lost 5 bases, with 14 bases between them. Germline loops: CDR1 PRHDT, CDR2 FYEKMQ (reference sequence). CDR3 length equals 14 residues. The CDR3 DNA sequence: TGTGCCAGCAGCTTGGGCAGGCCAACGCACGAGCAGTACTTC. It codes for CASSLGRPTHEQYF. The full variable domain, with the rest looked up from reference TRBV13 and TRBJ2-7, is AAGVIQSPRHLIKEKRETATLKCYPIPRHDTVYWYQQGPGQDPQFLISFYEKMQSDKGSIPDRFSAQQFSDYHSELNMSSLELGDSALYFCASSLGRPTHEQYFGPGTRLTVT.

The rearrangement joins TRBV28 to TRBJ1-1; 7 bases match TRBD1. There are 13 residues in the CDR3. J was trimmed by 5 bases and V by 5 bases; bases with no gene match: 5. Germline V gene data show CDR1 as MDHEN and CDR2 as SYDVKM. The CDR3 DNA reads TGTGCCAGCAGTAAGGACAGGAGGACTGAAGCTTTCTTT. Residues: CASSKDRRTEAFF.

The chain joins TRBV19 to TRBJ1-1; D gene unclear. The CDR3 loop spans 17 amino acids. The germline V gene has CDR1 LNHDA and CDR2 SQIVND (reference sequence). The V end was cut by 0 bases, the J end by 1 base, with 15 bases between. Here the CDR3 reads CASSIDLGSIPNTEAFF. DNA for the CDR3: TGTGCCAGTAGTATAGATCTGGGCAGTATCCCGAACACTGAAGCTTTCTTT.

The genes are TRBV5-6 and TRBJ2-7; TRBD1 agrees at 11 bases. The CDR3 contains 14 residues. Germline trimming cut 4 bases from V and 6 bases from J; bases unmatched to any gene: 6. Per germline, CDR1 SGHDT and CDR2 YYEEEE. Here the CDR3 DNA reads TGTGCCAGCAGCCGGGGGGACAGGGGGTCCGAGCAGTACTTC. Encoded protein: CASSRGDRGSEQYF.